The sample holds many counts of the clone carrying this T cell receptor beta chain. As yet, its antigen is unknown. MiXCR was run by TCRdb on the 5' RACE reads, yielding one entry per CDR3 protein. The top ten clones hold about 0.91% of a sample with just over 500,000 distinct CDR3 sequences, less than 25% of them seen once. These data originate in a study of identical twins. Study observations and caveats: Cord blood beta clonotypes present at high abundance carried fewer insertions; no such pattern appeared in memory repertoires.

These data were likewise used in another study, on T cells expressing NK-cell markers. That paper states: CD8+ T cells in over 5 donors included dominant NKG2C+ clonotypes at about 1.0-8%. Leadership of the CD3+CD56-NKG2C+ fraction also belonged to these clonotypes in a handful of donors. HCMV specificity of the expanded NKG2C+ T cell clones was not established.

The material sequenced was CD4+ T cells sorted from blood. The sequence was obtained from a woman younger than 30 in good health.

The CDR3 nucleotides are TGCAGTGCTAGAGAGGGTGTTGGAGTCTCCTACAATGAGCAGTTCTTC. Its protein is CSAREGVGVSYNEQFF. The J gene is TRBJ2-1, the V gene TRBV20-1, with D uncertain. The CDR3 contains 16 residues. V lost 0 bases, J lost 0 bases, and 12 bases lay in between. Per germline, CDR1 DFQATT and CDR2 SNEGSKA (reference sequence).